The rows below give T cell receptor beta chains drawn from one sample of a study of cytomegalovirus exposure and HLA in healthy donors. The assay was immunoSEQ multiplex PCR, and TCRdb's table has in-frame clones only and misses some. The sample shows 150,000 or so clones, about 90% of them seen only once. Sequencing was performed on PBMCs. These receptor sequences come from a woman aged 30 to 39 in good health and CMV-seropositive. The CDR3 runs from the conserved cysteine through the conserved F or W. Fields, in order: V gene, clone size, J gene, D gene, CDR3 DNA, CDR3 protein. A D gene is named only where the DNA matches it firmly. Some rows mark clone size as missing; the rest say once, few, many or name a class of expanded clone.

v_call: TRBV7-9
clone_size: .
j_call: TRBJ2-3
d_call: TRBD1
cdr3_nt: TGTGCCAGCAGCTTTAGGACAGGGGGCGCAGATACGCAGTATTTT
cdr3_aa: CASSFRTGGADTQYF

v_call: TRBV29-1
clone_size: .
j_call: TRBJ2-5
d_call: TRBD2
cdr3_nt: TGCAGCGTTGTTACTAGCGGGGGAGAGACCCAGTACTTC
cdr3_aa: CSVVTSGGETQYF

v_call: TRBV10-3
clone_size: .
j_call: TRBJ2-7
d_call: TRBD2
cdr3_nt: TGTGCCATCAGTGAGCCCAGACCCACCCTTGGTAGCGGGGTGGCCGAGCAGTACTTC
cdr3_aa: CAISEPRPTLGSGVAEQYF

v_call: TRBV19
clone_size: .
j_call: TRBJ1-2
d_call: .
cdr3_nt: TGTGCCAGTAGTATATTTCTTTCGGTGTCGGGGATTTACCCTCATGGCTACACCTTC
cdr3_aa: CASSIFLSVSGIYPHGYTF

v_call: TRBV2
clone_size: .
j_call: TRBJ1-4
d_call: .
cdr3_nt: TGTGCCAGCCTTGAGGGCGGAAGCGATGAAAAACTGTTTTTT
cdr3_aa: CASLEGGSDEKLFF

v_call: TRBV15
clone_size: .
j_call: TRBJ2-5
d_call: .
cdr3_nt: TGTGCCACCAGCAGTTTTGGCCGGGACCAGTACTTC
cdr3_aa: CATSSFGRDQYF

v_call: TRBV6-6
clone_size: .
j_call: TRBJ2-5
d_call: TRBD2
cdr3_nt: TGTGCCAGCAGTTATAAGCGGACTAGTGAAGAGACCCAGTACTTC
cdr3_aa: CASSYKRTSEETQYF

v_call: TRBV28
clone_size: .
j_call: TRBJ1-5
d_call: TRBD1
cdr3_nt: TGTGCCAGCAACAGGGGGGGGATCAATCAGCCCCAGCATTTT
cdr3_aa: CASNRGGINQPQHF

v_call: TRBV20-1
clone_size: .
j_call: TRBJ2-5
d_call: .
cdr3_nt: TGCAGTGCTAGAGTTCGGGAGACCCAGTACTTC
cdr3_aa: CSARVRETQYF

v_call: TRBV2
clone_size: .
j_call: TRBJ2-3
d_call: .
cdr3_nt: TGTGCCAGCCGGGACTCCTCTAGCACAGATACGCAGTATTTT
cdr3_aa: CASRDSSSTDTQYF

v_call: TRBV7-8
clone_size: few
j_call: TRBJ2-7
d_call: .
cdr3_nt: TGTGCCAGCAGCTTAGCGCCAGGGGCCTACGAGCAGTACTTC
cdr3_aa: CASSLAPGAYEQYF

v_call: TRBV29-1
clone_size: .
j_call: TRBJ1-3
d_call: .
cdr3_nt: TGCAGCGTTGCGGACTTCTCTGGAAACACCATATATTTT
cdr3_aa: CSVADFSGNTIYF

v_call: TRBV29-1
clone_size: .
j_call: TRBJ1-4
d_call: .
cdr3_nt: TGCAGCGTTGGCCCGCCGGAGGGTAATGAAAAACTGTTTTTT
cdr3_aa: CSVGPPEGNEKLFF

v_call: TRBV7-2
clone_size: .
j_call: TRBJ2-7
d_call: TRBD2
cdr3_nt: TGTGCCAGCAGCCCGGGGACTAGCGGGAGTATCCACGAGCAGTACTTC
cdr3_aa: CASSPGTSGSIHEQYF

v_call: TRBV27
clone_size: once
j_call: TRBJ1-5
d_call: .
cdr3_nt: TGTGCCAGCAGTGCCACAGGCAATCAGCCCCAGCATTTT
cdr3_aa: CASSATGNQPQHF

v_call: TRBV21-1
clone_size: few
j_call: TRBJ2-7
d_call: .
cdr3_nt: TGTGCCAGCAGCAGGAAGACAGGGGGCGAGTACGAGCAGTACTTC
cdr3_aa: CASSRKTGGEYEQYF

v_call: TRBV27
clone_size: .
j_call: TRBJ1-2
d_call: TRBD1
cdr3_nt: TGTGCCAGCAGTCAGACAGGGCTTAATGGCTACACCTTC
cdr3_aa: CASSQTGLNGYTF

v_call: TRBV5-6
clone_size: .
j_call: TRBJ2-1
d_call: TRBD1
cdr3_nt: TGTGCCAGCAGCTTGACAGGGGGCAAGTTCGCGGTCTTC
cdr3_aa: CASSLTGGKFAVF

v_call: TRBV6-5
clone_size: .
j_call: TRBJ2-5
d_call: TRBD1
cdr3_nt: TGTGCCAGCACCACAGGGGGCGGTTCACAAGAGACCCAGTACTTC
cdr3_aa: CASTTGGGSQETQYF

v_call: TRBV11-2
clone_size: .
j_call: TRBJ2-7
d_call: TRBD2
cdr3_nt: TGTGCCAGCAGCTTAGGTCCGGCTAGCGGCGAGCAGTACTTC
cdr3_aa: CASSLGPASGEQYF

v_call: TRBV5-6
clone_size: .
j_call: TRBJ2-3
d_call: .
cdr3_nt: TGTGCCAGCAGCTTCGGCGTAGCGGCAGTTAGCACAGATACGCAGTATTTT
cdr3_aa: CASSFGVAAVSTDTQYF

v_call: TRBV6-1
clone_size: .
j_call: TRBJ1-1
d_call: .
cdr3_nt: TGTGCCAGCAGTGAAAGGTGGAGCAGCATGAACACTGAAGCTTTCTTT
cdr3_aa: CASSERWSSMNTEAFF

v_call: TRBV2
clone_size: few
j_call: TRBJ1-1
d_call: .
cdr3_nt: TGTGCCAGCAGGGAGGGCGTGGAGACTGAAGCTTTCTTT
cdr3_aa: CASREGVETEAFF

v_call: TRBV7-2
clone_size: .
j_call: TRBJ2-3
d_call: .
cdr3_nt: TGTGCCAGCAGCTTAGGGCCGAGCACAGATACGCAGTATTTT
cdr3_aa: CASSLGPSTDTQYF

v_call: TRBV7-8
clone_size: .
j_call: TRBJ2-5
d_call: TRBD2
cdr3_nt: TGTGCCAGCAGCCCCGGGACTAGCGGTTTAGAGACCCAGTACTTC
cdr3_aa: CASSPGTSGLETQYF

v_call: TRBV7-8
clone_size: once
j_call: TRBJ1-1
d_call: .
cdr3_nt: TGTGCCAGCAGCTTCCCAACAGGGATGAACACTGAAGCTTTCTTT
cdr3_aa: CASSFPTGMNTEAFF

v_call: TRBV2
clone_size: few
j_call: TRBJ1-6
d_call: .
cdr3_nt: TGTGCCAGCAGTGCGCTGACAGGTAGTAATTCACCCCTCCACTTT
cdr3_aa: CASSALTGSNSPLHF

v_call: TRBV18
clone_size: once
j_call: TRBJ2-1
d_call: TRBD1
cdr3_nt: TGTGCCAGCTCACCTTGGACAGGTTCAAGCTCCTACAATGAGCAGTTCTTC
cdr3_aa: CASSPWTGSSSYNEQFF

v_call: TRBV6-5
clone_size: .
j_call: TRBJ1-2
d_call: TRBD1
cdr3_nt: TGTGCCAGCAGTTCCACTCGACAGGGGGATGGCTACACCTTC
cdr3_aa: CASSSTRQGDGYTF

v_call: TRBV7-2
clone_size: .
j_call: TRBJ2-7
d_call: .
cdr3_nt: TGTGCCAGCAGCGCAGCAGGGTCTCGGGTTGTCGAGCAGTACTTC
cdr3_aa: CASSAAGSRVVEQYF

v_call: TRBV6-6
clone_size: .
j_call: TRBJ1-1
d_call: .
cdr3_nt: TGTGCCAGCAGTTACTCGATGGGGGGTAGCACTGAAGCTTTCTTT
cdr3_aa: CASSYSMGGSTEAFF

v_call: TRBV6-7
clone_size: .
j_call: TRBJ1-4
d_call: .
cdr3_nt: TGTGCCATCGGATCGGGGGTCCTAAGGAGGGAAAAACTGTTTTTT
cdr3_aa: CAIGSGVLRREKLFF

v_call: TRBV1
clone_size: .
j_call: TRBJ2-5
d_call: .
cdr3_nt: TGCACCAGCATCAAGGCCCCGCGGGAACGGGAGACCCAGTACTTC
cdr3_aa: CTSIKAPRERETQYF

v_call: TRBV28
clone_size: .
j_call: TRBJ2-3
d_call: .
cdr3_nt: TGTGCCAGCAGAGGTTGGGGGGGCCGTGTAGATACGCAGTATTTT
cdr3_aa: CASRGWGGRVDTQYF

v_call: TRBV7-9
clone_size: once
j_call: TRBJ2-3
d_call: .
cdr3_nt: TGTGCCAGCAGCTTAGCGTATGATACGCAGTATTTT
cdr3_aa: CASSLAYDTQYF

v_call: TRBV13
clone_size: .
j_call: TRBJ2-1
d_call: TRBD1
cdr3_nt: TGTGCCAGCAGCGGACCGGGACAGGGGCGAAATGAGCAGTTCTTC
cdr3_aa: CASSGPGQGRNEQFF

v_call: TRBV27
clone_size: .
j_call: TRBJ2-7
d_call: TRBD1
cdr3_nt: TGTGCCAGCAGTTCGGACAGGGGTCAGACCTACGAGCAGTACTTC
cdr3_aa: CASSSDRGQTYEQYF

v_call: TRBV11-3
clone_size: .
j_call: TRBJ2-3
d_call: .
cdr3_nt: TGTGCCAGCAGCTCGCAATCGGCAGATACGCAGTATTTT
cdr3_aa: CASSSQSADTQYF

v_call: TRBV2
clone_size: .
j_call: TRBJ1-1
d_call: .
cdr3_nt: TGTGCCAGCAGTTCCCAGAGGCAGTACGCTGAAGCTTTCTTT
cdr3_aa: CASSSQRQYAEAFF

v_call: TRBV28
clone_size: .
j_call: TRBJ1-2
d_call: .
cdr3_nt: TGTGCCAGCGGGCTGTCGAACGGGGAAACCAACTATGGCTACACCTTC
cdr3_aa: CASGLSNGETNYGYTF

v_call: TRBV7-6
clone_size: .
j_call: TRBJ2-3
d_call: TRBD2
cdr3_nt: TGTGCCAGCAGCCCGACCCTAGCGGGAGGTGGAGGGGGGACAGATACGCAGTATTTT
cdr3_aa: CASSPTLAGGGGGTDTQYF

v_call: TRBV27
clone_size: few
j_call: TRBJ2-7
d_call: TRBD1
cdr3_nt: TGTGCCAGCAGTAGACAGGGGACCTCCTACGAGCAGTACTTC
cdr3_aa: CASSRQGTSYEQYF

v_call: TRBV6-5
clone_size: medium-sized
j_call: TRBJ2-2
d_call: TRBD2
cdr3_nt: TGTGCCAGCAGTCCTAGCGGGGCGTACATCGGGGAGCTGTTTTTT
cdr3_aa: CASSPSGAYIGELFF

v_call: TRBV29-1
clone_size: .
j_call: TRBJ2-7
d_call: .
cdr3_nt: TGCAGCGTGGGCAGCTTTTACGAGCAGTACTTC
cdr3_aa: CSVGSFYEQYF